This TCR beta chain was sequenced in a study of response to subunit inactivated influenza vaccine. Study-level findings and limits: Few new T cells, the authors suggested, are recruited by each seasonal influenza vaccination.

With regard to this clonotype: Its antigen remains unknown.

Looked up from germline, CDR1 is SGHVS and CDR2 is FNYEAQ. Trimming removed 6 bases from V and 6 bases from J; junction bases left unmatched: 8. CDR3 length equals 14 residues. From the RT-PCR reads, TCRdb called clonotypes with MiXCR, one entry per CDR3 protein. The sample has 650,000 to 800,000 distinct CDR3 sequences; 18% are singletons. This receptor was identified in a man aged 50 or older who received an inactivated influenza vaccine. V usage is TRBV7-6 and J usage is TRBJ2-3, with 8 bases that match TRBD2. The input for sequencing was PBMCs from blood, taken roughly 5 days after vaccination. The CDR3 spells CASRDKTGGDTQYF. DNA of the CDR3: TGTGCCAGCAGGGATAAGACGGGGGGGGATACGCAGTATTTT.